The rows below give T cell receptor beta chains drawn from one sample of a study of T-cell reconstitution after alpha-beta-depleted transplantation in children. TCRdb processed the PCR reads anew with MiXCR; each CDR3 protein has one entry. The sample lists 200,000 to 300,000 distinct CDR3 sequences, 12% seen once, with roughly 2.8% in the top ten. The sample consisted of PBMCs from the stem cell graft donor, taken from the stem cell graft. The receptors derive from a human donor who donated a stem cell graft to a child with acute lymphoblastic leukemia. Both conserved end residues are part of each CDR3. Fields, in order: clone size, D gene, J gene, V gene, CDR3 protein, CDR3 DNA. A D gene is named only where the DNA matches it firmly. Size is omitted from some rows. Given values are once, few, many or a class for expanded clones.

>many|NA|TRBJ1-4|TRBV20-1
CSARREREKLFF
TGCAGTGCTAGAAGGGAGAGAGAAAAACTGTTTTTT
>many|TRBD1|TRBJ2-7|TRBV20-1
CSANDRAESYEQYF
TGCAGTGCTAACGACAGGGCCGAATCCTACGAGCAGTACTTC
>NA|NA|TRBJ2-3|TRBV6-2/TRBV6-3
CASSHRITDTQYF
TGTGCCAGCAGTCACCGGATAACAGATACGCAGTATTTT
>many|NA|TRBJ2-7|TRBV20-1
CSATRPGRLSYEQYF
TGCAGTGCTACCCGACCGGGCCGCCTTTCCTACGAGCAGTACTTC
>many|NA|TRBJ2-5|TRBV24-1
CATSDVTGEETQYF
TGTGCCACCAGTGACGTGACAGGAGAAGAGACCCAGTACTTC
>NA|NA|TRBJ2-5|TRBV5-1
CASSLDGTGRETQYF
TGCGCCAGCAGCTTGGACGGGACGGGGAGAGAGACCCAGTACTTC
>many|NA|TRBJ2-3|TRBV7-9
CASSLAGSDTQYF
TGTGCCAGCAGCTTAGCAGGGTCAGATACGCAGTATTTT
>many|NA|TRBJ1-5|TRBV6-2/TRBV6-3
CASSPDSGDQPQHF
TGTGCCAGCAGTCCCGACAGCGGTGATCAGCCCCAGCATTTT
>many|NA|TRBJ2-5|TRBV12-3/TRBV12-4
CASSYGRVGGETQYF
TGTGCCAGCAGCTACGGACGCGTTGGGGGAGAGACCCAGTACTTC
>many|NA|TRBJ1-3|TRBV14
CASSQDGGMGNTIYF
TGTGCCAGCAGCCAAGACGGGGGAATGGGAAACACCATATATTTT
>many|NA|TRBJ1-5|TRBV7-8
CASSLAIGSNQPQHF
TGTGCCAGCAGCTTAGCCATCGGGAGCAATCAGCCCCAGCATTTT
>many|NA|TRBJ2-7|TRBV20-1
CSARDRGTGEQYF
TGCAGTGCTAGAGATCGGGGGACGGGGGAGCAGTACTTC
>many|TRBD1|TRBJ2-1|TRBV5-1
CASSLQGQGYNEQFF
TGCGCCAGCAGCTTACAGGGACAGGGGTACAATGAGCAGTTCTTC
>NA|TRBD2|TRBJ2-5|TRBV27
CASSLGGSPKETQYF
TGTGCCAGCAGTTTGGGAGGGTCCCCTAAAGAGACCCAGTACTTC
>many|NA|TRBJ2-7|TRBV7-2
CASSQSGGSYEQYF
TGTGCCAGCAGCCAATCTGGGGGCTCCTACGAGCAGTACTTC
>many|TRBD1|TRBJ2-5|TRBV6-1
CASRRTGRETQYF
TGTGCCAGCAGGAGGACAGGGAGAGAGACCCAGTACTTC
>once|TRBD2|TRBJ2-1|TRBV9
CASSAGWLAGAYNEQFF
TGTGCCAGCAGCGCGGGGTGGCTAGCGGGAGCCTACAATGAGCAGTTCTTC
>few|NA|TRBJ1-1|TRBV6-2/TRBV6-3
CACQRNTEAFF
TGTGCCTGCCAGAGGAACACTGAAGCTTTCTTT
>many|NA|TRBJ1-5|TRBV29-1
CSVGGGGNQPQHF
TGCAGCGTTGGGGGAGGGGGTAATCAGCCCCAGCATTTT
>NA|TRBD1|TRBJ2-4|TRBV4-1
CASRMSSHGQGREGKNIQYF
TGCGCCAGCAGAATGAGTTCCCATGGACAGGGAAGAGAAGGCAAAAACATTCAGTACTTC
>few|TRBD1|TRBJ2-1|TRBV20-1
CSARIRDRRLGYNEQFF
TGCAGTGCTAGGATACGGGACAGGCGACTGGGGTACAATGAGCAGTTCTTC
>many|TRBD2|TRBJ2-5|TRBV12-3/TRBV12-4
CASSFGTSGPQETQYF
TGTGCCAGCAGTTTCGGGACTAGCGGGCCCCAAGAGACCCAGTACTTC
>NA|NA|TRBJ1-1|TRBV30
CAWSVLGLEAFF
TGTGCCTGGAGTGTACTGGGGCTTGAAGCTTTCTTT
>many|NA|TRBJ1-3|TRBV5-1
CASSLSYGDGNTIYF
TGCGCCAGCAGCTTGAGTTACGGGGATGGAAACACCATATATTTT
>many|TRBD1|TRBJ2-7|TRBV4-1
CASSQPGQGSYEQYF
TGCGCCAGCAGCCAACCGGGACAGGGTTCCTACGAGCAGTACTTC
>many|NA|TRBJ2-4|TRBV20-1
CSAPFGFKDIQYF
TGCAGTGCGCCCTTCGGGTTCAAGGACATTCAGTACTTC
>many|TRBD1|TRBJ1-1|TRBV3-1
CASSSRQGTEAFF
TGTGCCAGCAGCTCACGACAGGGGACTGAAGCTTTCTTT
>few|TRBD1|TRBJ1-6|TRBV7-9
CASSSDRGSSPLHF
TGTGCCAGCAGCTCCGACAGGGGAAGTTCACCCCTCCACTTT
>many|TRBD1|TRBJ2-7|TRBV29-1
CSVVGTGSSYEQYF
TGCAGCGTCGTCGGGACAGGGAGCTCCTACGAGCAGTACTTC
>many|NA|TRBJ2-3|TRBV6-1
CASRKGTARGTDTQYF
TGTGCCAGCAGGAAAGGGACGGCTCGAGGCACAGATACGCAGTATTTT
>few|NA|TRBJ2-7|TRBV5-1
CASSLGHEQYF
TGCGCCAGCAGCTTGGGGCACGAGCAGTACTTC
>many|NA|TRBJ2-3|TRBV3-1
CASSQDLAGRGSAPDF
TGTGCCAGCAGCCAAGATCTGGCAGGGAGAGGGTCGGCTCCCGATTTT
>many|NA|TRBJ2-1|TRBV10-1
CASSRDMVTNEQFF
TGCGCCAGCAGCCGGGACATGGTAACCAATGAGCAGTTCTTC
>many|TRBD1|TRBJ2-2|TRBV11-2
CASSLRWRADRGEITGELFF
TGTGCCAGCAGCTTAAGATGGCGAGCCGACAGGGGTGAGATCACCGGGGAGCTGTTTTTT
>many|NA|TRBJ2-3|TRBV9
CASSVAGSTDTQYF
TGTGCCAGCAGCGTTGCGGGCAGCACAGATACGCAGTATTTT
>many|NA|TRBJ1-1|TRBV20-1
CSARDWAELWDTEAFF
TGCAGTGCTAGGGATTGGGCAGAATTGTGGGACACTGAAGCTTTCTTT
>many|TRBD2|TRBJ2-3|TRBV20-1
CSGGFSGKDTQYF
TGCAGTGGGGGGTTCAGCGGGAAAGATACGCAGTATTTT
>many|TRBD1|TRBJ2-1|TRBV24-1
CATTSGTGGRNEQFF
TGTGCCACCACGTCCGGGACAGGGGGAAGGAATGAGCAGTTCTTC
>many|NA|TRBJ1-5|TRBV15
CATSRDQGPNQPQHF
TGTGCCACCAGCAGAGACCAGGGTCCGAATCAGCCCCAGCATTTT
>NA|NA|TRBJ2-3|TRBV4-2
CASSPDGEGRTGDTQYF
TGTGCCAGCAGCCCCGACGGTGAAGGGCGTACGGGAGATACGCAGTATTTT
>many|NA|TRBJ2-3|TRBV19
CASSIRGPEDTQYF
TGTGCCAGTAGTATTAGGGGACCGGAGGATACGCAGTATTTT
>many|NA|TRBJ2-3|TRBV7-8
CASTLAGQVTDTQYF
TGTGCCAGCACCTTAGCGGGACAGGTGACAGATACGCAGTATTTT
>many|NA|TRBJ2-3|TRBV5-6
CASSLGRADTQYF
TGTGCCAGCAGCTTGGGCAGGGCCGATACGCAGTATTTT
>many|NA|TRBJ2-7|TRBV6-1
CASSEKGPTWEQYF
TGTGCCAGCAGTGAGAAGGGGCCGACGTGGGAGCAGTACTTC
>many|NA|TRBJ2-5|TRBV4-2
CASSLGGAIGETQYF
TGTGCCAGCAGCCTGGGGGGAGCTATCGGAGAGACCCAGTACTTC
>many|NA|TRBJ1-6|TRBV20-1
CSADLILVNSPLHF
TGCAGTGCGGACCTTATCTTGGTGAATTCACCCCTCCACTTT
>many|TRBD1|TRBJ2-7|TRBV12-3/TRBV12-4
CASSDRAYEQYF
TGTGCCAGCAGTGACAGGGCCTACGAGCAGTACTTC
>many|TRBD1|TRBJ1-2|TRBV6-1
CASTPTGGYGYTF
TGTGCCAGCACCCCAACAGGGGGATATGGCTACACCTTC
>many|NA|TRBJ1-5|TRBV20-1
CSVIQPGDQPQHF
TGCAGTGTTATACAGCCGGGGGATCAGCCCCAGCATTTT
>many|NA|TRBJ2-2|TRBV7-2
CASSSMPRAGELFF
TGTGCCAGCAGCTCGATGCCTCGGGCCGGGGAGCTGTTTTTT
>many|NA|TRBJ2-3|TRBV7-2
CASSLGPSSTDTQYF
TGTGCCAGCAGCTTAGGCCCATCTAGCACAGATACGCAGTATTTT
>many|TRBD1|TRBJ2-7|TRBV28
CASSDPPGQGGKSSYEQYF
TGTGCCAGCAGTGATCCGCCGGGACAGGGCGGGAAAAGCTCCTACGAGCAGTACTTC